Shown below are 18 T cell receptor beta chains from a single sample sequenced in a study of cytomegalovirus exposure and HLA in healthy donors. PCR employed 60 Vbeta and 13 Jbeta primers. TCRdb keeps only in-frame clones here, not all; method: immunoSEQ multiplex PCR. The table lists 160,000 or so clones, roughly 80% of them singletons, with around 4% in the top ten. Material: PBMCs. Receptor source: a man between 35 and 55 years old in good health and CMV-seronegative.

V usage is TRBV9 and J usage is TRBJ1-1; weak D call: TRBD1 (5 bases). V was clipped by 4 bases and J by 7 bases, with 17 bases between them. Germline V CDR1 and CDR2: SGDLS, YYNGEE. The CDR3 runs to 14 residues. CDR3 bases: TGTGCCAGCAGCCGCTCGGTGCGGGGGAATGAAGCTTTCTTT. Translating it yields CASSRSVRGNEAFF.

V and J are TRBV7-9 and TRBJ2-3; 11 nucleotides match TRBD2. Trimming removed 1 base from V and 3 bases from J; junction bases left unmatched: 9. This CDR3 comprises 18 residues. The germline gives CDR1 SEHNR, CDR2 FQNEAQ (reference sequence). The chain's CDR3 is CASSLGLRLAGPTDTQYF. The CDR3 DNA reads as TGTGCCAGCAGCTTAGGTCTTCGACTAGCGGGGCCGACAGATACGCAGTATTTT.

The chain combines TRBV2 with TRBJ1-3; D ambiguous. V lost 3 bases to trimming and J lost 0 bases, with 12 bases between them. Germline V gene data show CDR1 as SNHLY and CDR2 as FYNNEI. CDR3 length: 16 residues. Here the CDR3 reads CASSDRGSTSGNTIYF. The CDR3 DNA reads TGTGCCAGCAGTGATCGTGGGAGTACCTCTGGAAACACCATATATTTT.

The V gene is TRBV7-3, the J gene TRBJ1-1, with 8 bases fitting TRBD1. V lost 5 bases, J lost 4 bases, and 6 bases stayed unmatched. Germline CDR1 SGHTA, CDR2 FQGTGA. The CDR3 is 14 amino acids. CDR3 bases: TGTGCCAGCAGCCCAGGGGGCGGGGGCACTGAAGCTTTCTTT. Translating gives CASSPGGGGTEAFF.

The chain is built from TRBV10-3 and TRBJ2-7; 10 bases agree with TRBD2. V was pared by 6 bases and J by 2 bases, with 7 bases of the junction left unmatched. CDR1 and CDR2 from the germline V gene are ENHRY and SYGVKD. CDR3 length equals 15 residues. DNA of the CDR3: TGTGCCATCAGCTTTAGCGGGGGGACAACCTACGAGCAGTACTTC. It encodes CAISFSGGTTYEQYF.

This chain connects TRBV9 to TRBJ2-2; 13 positions match TRBD2. Germline CDR1 and CDR2: SGDLS and YYNGEE. This CDR3 region has 16 residues. V lost 3 bases and J lost 5; bases outside the gene matches: 4. CDR3 DNA sequence: TGTGCCAGCAGCGCAGGACTAGCGGGGGATACCGGGGAGCTGTTTTTT. As protein: CASSAGLAGDTGELFF.

This clone was counted between two and nine times. V usage is TRBV5-4 and J usage is TRBJ2-1, with D perhaps TRBD2 (5 bases). Germline assignment: CDR1 SGHNT and CDR2 YYREEE (reference sequence). V lost 4 bases and J 2 bases, leaving 10 bases between the germline ends. CDR3 length equals 14 residues. The CDR3 region is CASSEGEPYNEQFF. The CDR3 DNA sequence: TGTGCCAGCAGCGAGGGCGAGCCCTACAATGAGCAGTTCTTC.

The chain is built from TRBV7-8 and TRBJ2-5; D may be TRBD1 (5 bases). With 2 bases removed from V and 5 bases from J, the gap between germline ends came to 18 bases. Germline CDR1 reads SGHVS; CDR2 reads FQNEAQ. The CDR3 runs 16 residues. CDR3 loop: CASSLFGQGLGETQYF. Written as DNA, the CDR3 is TGTGCCAGCAGCTTATTTGGCCAGGGTTTAGGGGAGACCCAGTACTTC.

This clone was seen repeatedly, ten times or more. J is TRBJ2-6 and V is TRBV4-2; D is possibly TRBD1 (6 bases). The CDR3 is made up of 16 amino acids. The V and J ends lost 0 bases and 0 bases respectively, with 6 bases between them. Per germline, CDR1 LGHNA and CDR2 YNFKEQ. In DNA form, the CDR3 reads TGTGCCAGCAGCCAAGAGGGACACTCTGGGGCCAACGTCCTGACTTTC. It translates to CASSQEGHSGANVLTF.

V gene TRBV5-1 combines with J gene TRBJ1-4; tentative D call: TRBD1 (5 bases). Germline V gives CDR1 SGHRS, CDR2 YFSETQ. The CDR3 spans 15 residues. V was cut by 4 bases and J by 0 bases, with 10 bases left in between. The CDR3 here is CASSRQGATNEKLFF. As DNA, the CDR3 is TGCGCCAGCAGCCGGCAGGGCGCAACTAATGAAAAACTGTTTTTT.

The chain links TRBV29-1 to TRBJ2-7; D is possibly TRBD2 (5 bases). CDR1 and CDR2 (germline): SQVTM, ANQGSEA. CDR3 length equals 14 residues. Trimming pared 5 bases from V and 2 bases from J, leaving 16 bases between. The CDR3 spells CSVYPGDGTYEQYF. CDR3 bases: TGCAGCGTTTACCCCGGGGATGGTACCTACGAGCAGTACTTC.

J is TRBJ2-5 and V is TRBV5-1; D is ambiguous. V lost 1 base and J 5 bases, leaving 6 bases between the germline ends. Germline V gene data show CDR1 as SGHRS and CDR2 as YFSETQ. CDR3 size: 12 residues. DNA for the CDR3: TGCGCCAGCAGCTTGTTGTATGAGACCCAGTACTTC. The encoded protein is CASSLLYETQYF.

The rearrangement links TRBV13 to TRBJ2-1, with D maybe TRBD2 (6 bases). V was pared by 5 bases and J by 2 bases, with 22 bases between. The CDR3 totals 18 residues. CDR1 and CDR2 from the germline V gene are PRHDT and FYEKMQ (reference sequence). The CDR3 here is CASSPYQAGLTPYNEQFF. As DNA, the CDR3 is TGTGCCAGCAGCCCCTACCAGGCGGGGCTTACCCCCTACAATGAGCAGTTCTTC.

The chain has TRBV6-5 and TRBJ2-5; possibly TRBD2 for D (5 bases). The CDR3 spans 12 residues. V lost 5 bases, J lost 4 bases, and 8 bases lay in between. Germline loops: CDR1 MNHEY, CDR2 SVGAGI. CDR3 sequence: CASSLAGETQYF. The CDR3 coding sequence is TGTGCCAGCAGTCTCGCGGGAGAGACCCAGTACTTC.

The rearrangement joins TRBV5-1 to TRBJ2-2; TRBD1 might be the D (6 bases). This CDR3 spans 16 amino acids. The V gene lost 1 base and the J gene lost 6 bases, with 16 bases spanning the gap. The germline gives CDR1 SGHRS, CDR2 YFSETQ. In DNA, the CDR3 is TGCGCCAGCAGCTTGTTTGAAGTCAGGGGATCCGGGGAGCTGTTTTTT. Protein sequence: CASSLFEVRGSGELFF.

This clone appeared a single time. The same CDR3 can be traced to other DNA sequences in this sample. The chain recombines TRBV6-5 with TRBJ1-2; 8 bases map to TRBD1. CDR1 and CDR2 from the germline V gene are MNHEY and SVGAGI. CDR3 length: 12 amino acids. The ends lost 5 bases at V and 8 bases at J; junction bases unmatched: 4. CDR3 in amino acids: CASSGQGYGYTF. The CDR3, as DNA: TGTGCCAGCAGTGGACAGGGATACGGCTACACCTTC.

The rearrangement links TRBV4-3 to TRBJ2-3; D ambiguous. Germline V gives CDR1 LGHNA, CDR2 YSLEER. The CDR3 covers 15 residues. V was shortened by 4 bases and J by 4 bases, with 15 bases between the two germline ends. CDR3 nucleotides: TGCGCCAGCAGCCGCGGCACGCTACCTTCAGATACGCAGTATTTT. It codes for CASSRGTLPSDTQYF.

The chain has TRBV30 and TRBJ1-1; D not certain. CDR3 length: 15 amino acids. The V gene lost 2 bases and the J gene lost 4 bases, with 17 bases spanning the gap. Germline CDR1 is GTSNPN and CDR2 is SVGIG (reference sequence). Written as DNA, the CDR3 is TGTGCCTGGAGTAAGGGAGGCACGCAGAGCACTGAAGCTTTCTTT. Translation: CAWSKGGTQSTEAFF.